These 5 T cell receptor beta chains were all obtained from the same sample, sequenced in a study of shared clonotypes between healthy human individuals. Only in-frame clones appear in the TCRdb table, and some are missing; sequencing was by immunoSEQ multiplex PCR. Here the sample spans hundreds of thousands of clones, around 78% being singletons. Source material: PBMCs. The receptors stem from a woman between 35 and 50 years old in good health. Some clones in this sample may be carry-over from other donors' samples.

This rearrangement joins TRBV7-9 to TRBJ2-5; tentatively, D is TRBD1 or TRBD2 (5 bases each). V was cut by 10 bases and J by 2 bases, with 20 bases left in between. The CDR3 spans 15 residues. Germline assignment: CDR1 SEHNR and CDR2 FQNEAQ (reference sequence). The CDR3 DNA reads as TGTGCCACCCGAATTAGAGGGGTTCCTCAAGAGACCCAGTACTTC. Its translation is CATRIRGVPQETQYF.

CDR3 sequence reads: CASSSTSSETQYF. The CDR3 nucleotides read TGTGCCAGCAGCTCGACTAGTTCTGAGACCCAGTACTTC. This chain joins TRBV7-2 and TRBJ2-5; D may be TRBD2 (6 bases). Germline values: CDR1 SGHTA, CDR2 FQGNSA. The CDR3 covers 13 residues. V lost 4 bases to trimming and J lost 5 bases, with 11 bases between them. Filled out from reference TRBV7-2 and TRBJ2-5, the complete variable domain reads GAGVSQSPSNKVTEKGKDVELRCDPISGHTALYWYRQSLGQGLEFLIYFQGNSAPDKSGLPSDRFSAERTGGSVSTLTIQRTQQEDSAVYLCASSSTSSETQYFGPGTRLLVL.

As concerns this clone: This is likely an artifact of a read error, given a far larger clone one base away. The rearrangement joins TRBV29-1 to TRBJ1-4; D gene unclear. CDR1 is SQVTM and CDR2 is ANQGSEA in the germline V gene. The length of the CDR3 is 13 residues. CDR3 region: CSTSGGFNEKLFF. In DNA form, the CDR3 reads TGCAGTACGTCAGGTGGATTCAATGAAAAACTGTTTTTT.

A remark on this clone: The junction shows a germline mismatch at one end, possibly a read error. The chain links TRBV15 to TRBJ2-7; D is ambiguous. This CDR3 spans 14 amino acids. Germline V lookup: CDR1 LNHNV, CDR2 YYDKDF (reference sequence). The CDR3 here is CATSGDGYSYEQYF. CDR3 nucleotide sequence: TGTGCCACCAGCGGAGACGGTTACTCCTACGAGCAGTACTTC.

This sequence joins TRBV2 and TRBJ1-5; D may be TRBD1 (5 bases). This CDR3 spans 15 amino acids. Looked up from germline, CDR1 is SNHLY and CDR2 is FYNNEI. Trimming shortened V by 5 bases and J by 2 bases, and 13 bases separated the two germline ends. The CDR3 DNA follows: TGTGCCAGCAGTTTCCGCAGGGACGGCAATCAGCCCCAGCATTTT. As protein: CASSFRRDGNQPQHF.